This T cell receptor (beta chain) was recorded in a study of T cells in women clearing cervical HPV infection. At the level of the study: Blood came at first lesion visit for cases, post-clearance for controls. Study-wide results and limits: Cases carried less TRBV6-7 than controls: 0.11% versus 0.16%.

Profiling relied on immunoSEQ multiplex PCR, and the TCRdb table lists in-frame clones only, not all of them. Recorded for this sample: about 39,000 clones. MY09/MY11 PCR detected cervical HPV DNA; dot-blot assigned genotypes. With 7 bases clipped from V and 8 bases from J, the junction kept 7 bases outside the gene matches. This CDR3 comprises 14 residues. CDR1 ENHRY and CDR2 SYGVKD come from the germline V gene. Worth noting for this clone: Its antigen remains unidentified. From the germline J gene comes the end of the CDR3, since the read stops 3 residues before it.

V and J are TRBV10-3 and TRBJ1-4; 10 bases are a match to TRBD1. The origin of this receptor is a woman aged 18-70 years with a cervical HPV16 infection that either progressed to CIN3+ or cleared (not recorded which). Sequencing was carried out using blood buffy coat. The CDR3 protein is CAITPGTGVEKLFF. The part of the CDR3 DNA that was read is TGTGCCATCACACCGGGGACAGGGGTCGAAAAA.